Each of the 19 T cell receptor beta chains below was sequenced from the same sample in a study of cytomegalovirus exposure and HLA in healthy donors. 60 Vbeta and 13 Jbeta primers were used in PCR. Here immunoSEQ multiplex PCR was the method, and the copy in TCRdb shows in-frame clones only, minus some. The top ten hold approximately 4% of the sample, which has over 150,000 clones, around 80% seen once. Sequencing input: PBMCs. Every receptor here comes from a woman between 35 and 50 years old in good health and CMV-seronegative.

CDR3 loop: CASSLEEWDTQYF. The CDR3 region has the DNA TGTGCCAGCAGCTTAGAGGAGTGGGATACGCAGTATTTT. V is TRBV11-3 and J is TRBJ2-3; D is unclear. Trimming removed 0 bases from V and 6 bases from J, with 7 bases in between. The length of the CDR3 is 13 residues. In germline, CDR1 is SGHNT, CDR2 YENEEA.

The chain employs TRBV30 and TRBJ2-5; D is uncertain. TRBJ2-7 explains the end of the DNA better; the J call may be wrong. The CDR3 extends over 14 amino acids. Germline-derived CDR1 and CDR2 are GTSNPN and SVGIG (reference sequence). The CDR3 here is CAWREKLVLYEQYF. The CDR3 bases are TGTGCCTGGAGAGAGAAGCTAGTACTCTACGAGCAGTACTTC.

CDR3: CASSLPSGGNTDTQYF. DNA for the CDR3: TGTGCCAGCAGCTTGCCTAGCGGGGGGAACACAGATACGCAGTATTTT. The rearrangement uses TRBV5-4 and TRBJ2-3; 11 bases line up with TRBD2. Germline CDR1 reads SGHNT; CDR2 reads YYREEE (reference sequence). Germline trimming cut 1 base from V and 2 bases from J; bases unmatched to any gene: 3. The CDR3 covers 16 residues.

The rearrangement joins TRBV7-9 to TRBJ1-1; D gene uncertain. V was shortened by 5 bases and J by 8 bases, with 12 bases between the two germline ends. The germline V gene encodes CDR1 SEHNR and CDR2 FQNEAQ (reference sequence). This CDR3 spans 12 amino acids. CDR3 sequence reads: CASSDHSGEAFF. The CDR3 coding sequence is TGTGCCAGCAGCGACCACAGCGGGGAAGCTTTCTTT.

The J gene is TRBJ2-2, the V gene TRBV2; 10 nucleotides align to TRBD2. V lost 5 bases, J lost 3 bases, and 3 bases stayed unmatched. Germline loops: CDR1 SNHLY, CDR2 FYNNEI. CDR3 length: 15 amino acids. CDR3 in amino acids: CASSYSGGYTGELFF. CDR3 sequence (DNA): TGTGCCAGCAGTTATAGCGGGGGGTACACCGGGGAGCTGTTTTTT.

The chain has TRBV25-1 and TRBJ2-3; possible D gene TRBD2, 6 bases. The CDR3 is 14 residues long. From germline, CDR1 is MGHDK and CDR2 SYGVNS. The V end was cut by 3 bases, the J end by 4 bases, with 11 bases between. CDR3: CASSDGRGPDTQYF. CDR3 coding DNA: TGTGCCAGCAGTGATGGGCGGGGTCCAGATACGCAGTATTTT.

As regards this clone: A junction end diverges from the germline sequence, so it may reflect a read error. The rearrangement joins TRBV7-7 to TRBJ1-1, with 10 bases aligning to TRBD1. Germline V gives CDR1 SSHAT, CDR2 FNYEAQ (reference sequence). This CDR3 is built from 13 residues. Here the CDR3 reads CASSAGQGTEAFF. In DNA, the CDR3 is TGTGCTAGCAGCGCGGGACAGGGGACTGAAGCTTTCTTT.

The genes are TRBV10-1 and TRBJ2-2; D is unresolved. With 4 bases removed from V and 4 bases from J, the gap between germline ends came to 10 bases. The CDR3 has 14 amino acids. Germline lookup yields CDR1 WNHNN and CDR2 SYGVQD (reference sequence). The CDR3 region is CASSVPVCTGELFF. The CDR3, as DNA: TGCGCCAGCAGTGTTCCGGTCTGCACCGGGGAGCTGTTTTTT.

This clone was observed a single time. This chain links TRBV6-1 with TRBJ2-2; 8 bases fit TRBD1. After removal of 2 bases from V and 2 bases from J, the junction contained 4 bases not matched to a gene. Germline V gene data show CDR1 as MNHNS and CDR2 as SASEGT. CDR3 length equals 16 residues. The CDR3 coding sequence is TGTGCCAGCAGTGAATGGACAGGGTTTAACACCGGGGAGCTGTTTTTT. This sequence encodes CASSEWTGFNTGELFF.

The chain carries TRBV19 and TRBJ1-2; D not certain. Trimming removed 4 bases from V and 6 bases from J, with 12 bases in between. Germline V gives CDR1 LNHDA, CDR2 SQIVND (reference sequence). The CDR3 totals 13 residues. Here the CDR3 reads CASSKRTWDGYTF. DNA for the CDR3: TGTGCCAGTAGTAAAAGGACTTGGGATGGCTACACCTTC.

Notes on this clone: This sample also contains other DNA sequences that code for the same CDR3. J is TRBJ1-2 and V is TRBV5-1; a possible D gene is TRBD1 (5 bases). Germline V gives CDR1 SGHRS, CDR2 YFSETQ. Trimming left V 0 bases short and J 0 bases short, with 9 bases between. The CDR3 totals 15 residues. CDR3 DNA: TGCGCCAGCAGCTTGGAGGGGCTCGCTAACTATGGCTACACCTTC. Translated, it gives CASSLEGLANYGYTF.

The chain combines TRBV2 with TRBJ1-5; 7 bases align to TRBD1. V shed 7 bases, J shed 7 bases, and the junction held 7 bases outside the gene matches. This CDR3 has 13 residues. Germline V gene data show CDR1 as SNHLY and CDR2 as FYNNEI. CDR3 sequence: CASKGTETQPQHF. DNA of the CDR3: TGTGCCAGCAAGGGGACAGAAACGCAGCCCCAGCATTTT.

The chain has TRBV5-8 and TRBJ2-7; 11 bases align to TRBD1. Trimming at V came to 4 bases and at J to 9 bases, leaving 9 bases not matched to a gene. This CDR3 is 14 amino acids long. The germline gives CDR1 SGHTS, CDR2 YDEGEE. CDR3 DNA sequence: TGTGCCAGCAGCCCAAGGGGACAGGGGGTAGGGCAGTACTTC. It codes for CASSPRGQGVGQYF.

This sequence joins TRBV6-1 and TRBJ1-1; a weak D match, TRBD1 (5 bases). The length of the CDR3 is 13 residues. Germline CDR1 and CDR2: MNHNS and SASEGT. Trimming left V 7 bases short and J 1 base short, with 10 bases between. Written as DNA, the CDR3 is TGTGCCAGCACCCTGGACAAGAACACTGAAGCTTTCTTT. Protein product: CASTLDKNTEAFF.

The genes are TRBV19 and TRBJ2-5; a weak D match, TRBD2 (6 bases). The CDR3 has 13 residues. CDR1 is LNHDA and CDR2 is SQIVND in the germline V gene (reference sequence). The V gene lost 6 bases and the J gene lost 5 bases, with 13 bases spanning the gap. The CDR3 spells CASREAGWETQYF. The DNA of the CDR3 is TGTGCCAGTAGGGAAGCGGGTTGGGAGACCCAGTACTTC.

The chain links TRBV18 to TRBJ2-7; 10 nucleotides align to TRBD1. The junction had 17 bases not matched to a gene; V was cut back by 5 bases and J by 7 bases. The CDR3 runs 17 residues. The germline V gene has CDR1 KGHSH and CDR2 LQKENI. In nucleotides, the CDR3 is TGTGCCAGCTCATCCGGACAGGGGGGCCCCCGGGAGGAAGAGCAGTACTTC. Translating gives CASSSGQGGPREEEQYF. Full variable domain (missing parts from reference TRBV18 and TRBJ2-7): NAGVMQNPRHLVRRRGQEARLRCSPMKGHSHVYWYRQLPEEGLKFMVYLQKENIIDESGMPKERFSAEFPKEGPSILRIQQVVRGDSAAYFCASSSGQGGPREEEQYFGPGTRLTVT.

V is TRBV5-1 and J is TRBJ1-2; possibly TRBD1 for D (5 bases). The CDR3 is 13 residues long. V was pared by 6 bases and J by 10 bases, with 19 bases between. Germline CDR1 reads SGHRS; CDR2 reads YFSETQ. CDR3 residues: CASTPLVGQLYTF. CDR3 DNA: TGCGCCAGCACCCCCTTGGTGGGGCAGCTCTACACCTTC. The full variable domain, rest sourced from reference TRBV5-1 and TRBJ1-2, is KAGVTQTPRYLIKTRGQQVTLSCSPISGHRSVSWYQQTPGQGLQFLFEYFSETQRNKGNFPGRFSGRQFSNSRSEMNVSTLELGDSALYLCASTPLVGQLYTFGSGTRLTVV.

This clone was counted a single time. The rearrangement joins TRBV6-1 to TRBJ2-3; 9 bases fit TRBD2. The ends lost 1 base at V and 4 bases at J; junction bases unmatched: 0. The CDR3 is made up of 14 amino acids. CDR1 and CDR2 from the germline V gene are MNHNS and SASEGT. The CDR3, as DNA: TGTGCCAGCAGTGAAGGACTAGCGGCAGATACGCAGTATTTT. Amino acids: CASSEGLAADTQYF.

This clone was found once. The rearrangement joins TRBV6-4 to TRBJ1-1; possibly TRBD1 for D (5 bases). CDR3 length equals 14 residues. The germline CDR1 and CDR2 sequences are MRHNA and SNTAGT. The V end was cut by 6 bases, the J end by 2 bases, with 13 bases between. In nucleotides, the CDR3 is TGTGCCAGCAGCCCCGGGGGAGCTAACACTGAAGCTTTCTTT. Translation: CASSPGGANTEAFF.